This record covers a single T cell receptor beta chain. As yet, its antigen is unknown. These data are taken from a study of OX40 agonist ivuxolimab in advanced cancers. Germline V gene data show CDR1 as MNHNY and CDR2 as SVGAGI (reference sequence). The CDR3 runs to 14 residues. The V end lost 6 bases, the J end lost 0 bases, and 9 bases lay between the germline ends. The cohort excluded patients with autoimmune disease history or systemic immunosuppression. Assay: immunoSEQ multiplex PCR; the TCRdb copy retains only in-frame clones and omits some. The table lists about 25,000 clones, around 85% of them singletons. General study findings and limits: Among some nonresponders, normalized T-cell clonal expansion was also low. Antigen specificity was not determined for the expanded peripheral T cells.

This clonotype was sampled from an adult with an advanced solid tumor such as melanoma, head and neck, liver or kidney cancer. The material sequenced was CD4+ or CD8+ T cells sorted from blood, taken in a trial of the OX40 agonist ivuxolimab. J is TRBJ1-5 and V is TRBV6-6; D ambiguous. In DNA form, the CDR3 reads TGTGCCAGCAGCCCTGTCTATAGCAATCAGCCCCAGCATTTT. Its translation: CASSPVYSNQPQHF.